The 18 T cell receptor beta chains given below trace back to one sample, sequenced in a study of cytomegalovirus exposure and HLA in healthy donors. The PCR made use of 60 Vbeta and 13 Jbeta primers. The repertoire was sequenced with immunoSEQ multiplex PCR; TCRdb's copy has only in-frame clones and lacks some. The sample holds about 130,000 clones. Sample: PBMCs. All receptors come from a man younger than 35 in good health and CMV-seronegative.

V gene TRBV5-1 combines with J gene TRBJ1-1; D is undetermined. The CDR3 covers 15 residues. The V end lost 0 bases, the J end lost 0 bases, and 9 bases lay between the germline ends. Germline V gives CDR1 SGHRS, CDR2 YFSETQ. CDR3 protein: CASSLGAAVNTEAFF. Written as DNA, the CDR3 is TGCGCCAGCAGCTTGGGGGCAGCGGTGAACACTGAAGCTTTCTTT.

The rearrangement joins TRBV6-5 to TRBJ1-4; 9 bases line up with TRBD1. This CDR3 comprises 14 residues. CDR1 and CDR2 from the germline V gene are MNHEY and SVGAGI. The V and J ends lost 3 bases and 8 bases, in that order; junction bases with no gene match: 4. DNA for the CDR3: TGTGCCAGCAGTTATGACAGGGGGAGCGAAAAACTGTTTTTT. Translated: CASSYDRGSEKLFF.

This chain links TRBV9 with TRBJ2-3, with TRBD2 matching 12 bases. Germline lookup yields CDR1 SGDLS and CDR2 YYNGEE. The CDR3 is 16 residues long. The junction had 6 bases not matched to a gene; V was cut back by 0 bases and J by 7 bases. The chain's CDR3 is CASSVDLAGGRHTQYF. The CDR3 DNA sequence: TGTGCCAGCAGCGTAGATCTAGCGGGAGGGAGACATACGCAGTATTTT.

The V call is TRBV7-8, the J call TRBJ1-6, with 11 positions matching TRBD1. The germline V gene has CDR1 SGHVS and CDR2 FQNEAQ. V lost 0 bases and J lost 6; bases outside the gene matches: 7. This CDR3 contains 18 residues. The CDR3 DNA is TGTGCCAGCAGCTTAGCGCTCGGACAGGGGGCTTTTAATTCACCCCTCCACTTT. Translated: CASSLALGQGAFNSPLHF.

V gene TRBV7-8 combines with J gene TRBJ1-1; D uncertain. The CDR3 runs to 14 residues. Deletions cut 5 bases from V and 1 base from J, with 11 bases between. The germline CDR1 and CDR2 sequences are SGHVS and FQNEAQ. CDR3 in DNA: TGTGCCAGCAGCCCAACTAGAAGGAACACTGAAGCTTTCTTT. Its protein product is CASSPTRRNTEAFF.

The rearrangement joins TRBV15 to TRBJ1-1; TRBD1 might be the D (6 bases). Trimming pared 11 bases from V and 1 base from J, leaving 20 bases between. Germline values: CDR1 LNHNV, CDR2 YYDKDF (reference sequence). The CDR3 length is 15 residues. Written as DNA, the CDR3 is TGTGCCGCCGCGTGGGTTAGAGGGGGGAACACTGAAGCTTTCTTT. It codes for CAAAWVRGGNTEAFF.

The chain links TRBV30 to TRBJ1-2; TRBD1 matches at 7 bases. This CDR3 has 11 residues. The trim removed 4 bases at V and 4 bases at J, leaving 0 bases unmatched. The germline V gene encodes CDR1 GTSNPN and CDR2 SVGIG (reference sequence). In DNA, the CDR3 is TGTGCCTGGACAGGGGGCTATGGCTACACCTTC. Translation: CAWTGGYGYTF.

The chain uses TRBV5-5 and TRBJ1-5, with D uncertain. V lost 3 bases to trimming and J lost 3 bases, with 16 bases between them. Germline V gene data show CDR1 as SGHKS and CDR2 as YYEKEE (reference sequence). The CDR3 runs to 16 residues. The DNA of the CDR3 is TGTGCCAGCAGCTGGGCCTTCTCAGAATCCAATCAGCCCCAGCATTTT. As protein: CASSWAFSESNQPQHF.

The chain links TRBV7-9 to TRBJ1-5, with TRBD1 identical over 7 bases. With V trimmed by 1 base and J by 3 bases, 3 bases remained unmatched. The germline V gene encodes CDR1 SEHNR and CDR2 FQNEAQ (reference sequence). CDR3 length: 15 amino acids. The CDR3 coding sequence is TGTGCCAGCAGCTTAGGGGACAGTTTCAATCAGCCCCAGCATTTT. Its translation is CASSLGDSFNQPQHF.

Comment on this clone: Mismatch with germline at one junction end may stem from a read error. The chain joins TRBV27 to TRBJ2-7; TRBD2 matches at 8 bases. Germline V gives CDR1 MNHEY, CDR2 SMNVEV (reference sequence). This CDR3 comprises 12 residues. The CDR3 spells CASRTRSSGLLF. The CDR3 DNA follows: TGTGCCAGCAGGACGAGATCTAGCGGGTTGCTTTTC.

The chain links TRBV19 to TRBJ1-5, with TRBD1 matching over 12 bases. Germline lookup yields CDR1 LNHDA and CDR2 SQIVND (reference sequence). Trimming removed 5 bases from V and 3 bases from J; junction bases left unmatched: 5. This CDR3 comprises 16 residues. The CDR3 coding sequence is TGTGCCAGTAGTCAACCGGGACAGGGGGCCAATCAGCCCCAGCATTTT. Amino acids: CASSQPGQGANQPQHF.

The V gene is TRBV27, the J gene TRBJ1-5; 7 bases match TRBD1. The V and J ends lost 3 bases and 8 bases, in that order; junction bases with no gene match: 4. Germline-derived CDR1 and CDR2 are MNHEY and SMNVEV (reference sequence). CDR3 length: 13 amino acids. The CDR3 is CASSFRQGEPQHF. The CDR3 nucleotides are TGTGCCAGCAGTTTTAGACAGGGAGAGCCCCAGCATTTT.

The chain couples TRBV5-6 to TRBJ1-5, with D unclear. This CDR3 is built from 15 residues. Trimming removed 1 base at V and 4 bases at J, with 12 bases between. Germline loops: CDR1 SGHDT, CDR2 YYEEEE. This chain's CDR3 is CASSLQGGLNQPQHF. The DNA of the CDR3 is TGTGCCAGCAGCTTGCAAGGTGGGCTAAATCAGCCCCAGCATTTT.

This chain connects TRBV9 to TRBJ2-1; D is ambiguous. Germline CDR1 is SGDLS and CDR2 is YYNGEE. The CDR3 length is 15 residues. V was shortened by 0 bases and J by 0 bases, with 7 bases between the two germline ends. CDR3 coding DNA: TGTGCCAGCAGCGTAGAAATTAGCTCCTACAATGAGCAGTTCTTC. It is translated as CASSVEISSYNEQFF.

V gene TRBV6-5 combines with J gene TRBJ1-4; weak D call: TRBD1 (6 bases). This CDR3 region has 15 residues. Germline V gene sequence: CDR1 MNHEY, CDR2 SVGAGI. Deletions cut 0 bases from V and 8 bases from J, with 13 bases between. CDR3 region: CASSYSRGGREKLFF. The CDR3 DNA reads TGTGCCAGCAGTTACTCGAGGGGGGGAAGGGAAAAACTGTTTTTT.

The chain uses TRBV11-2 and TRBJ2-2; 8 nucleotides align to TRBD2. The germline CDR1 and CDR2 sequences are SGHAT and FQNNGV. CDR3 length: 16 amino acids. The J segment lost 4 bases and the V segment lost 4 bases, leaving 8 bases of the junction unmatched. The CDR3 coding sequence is TGTGCCAGCAGCTCCCGGGGGGGTGGAACCACCGGGGAGCTGTTTTTT. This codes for CASSSRGGGTTGELFF.

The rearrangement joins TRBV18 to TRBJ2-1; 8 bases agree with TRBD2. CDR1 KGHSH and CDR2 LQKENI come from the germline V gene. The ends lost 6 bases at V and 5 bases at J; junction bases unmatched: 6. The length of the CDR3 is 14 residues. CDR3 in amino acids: CASSREGLNNEQFF. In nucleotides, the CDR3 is TGTGCCAGCTCCCGGGAGGGCCTAAACAATGAGCAGTTCTTC.

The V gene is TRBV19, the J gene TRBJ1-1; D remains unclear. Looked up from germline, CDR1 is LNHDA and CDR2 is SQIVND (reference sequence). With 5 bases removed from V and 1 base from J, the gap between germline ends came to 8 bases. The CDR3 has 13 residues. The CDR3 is CASSVDTNTEAFF. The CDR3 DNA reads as TGTGCCAGTAGTGTCGACACGAACACTGAAGCTTTCTTT.